The 16 T cell receptor beta chains in this list originate from one sample, sequenced in a study of blood T cell repertoires in COVID-19. Repertoires were generated with immunoSEQ multiplex PCR, while TCRdb's copy carries only in-frame clones and drops some. In the table there are over 100,000 clones, about 90% of which are singletons. Sequencing used peripheral blood. The origin of the receptors is a man aged 18 to 29 with acute or convalescent COVID-19.

The gene calls are TRBV9 and TRBJ2-3, with no clear D. CDR1 and CDR2 (germline): SGDLS, YYNGEE. Trimming removed 0 bases at V and 0 bases at J, with 11 bases between. This CDR3 has 16 amino acids. The CDR3 is CASSVDLGTSTDTQYF. The CDR3 DNA sequence: TGTGCCAGCAGCGTAGACCTAGGTACTAGCACAGATACGCAGTATTTT.

The CDR3 spells CASTAGQRTNTEAFF. CDR3 coding DNA: TGTGCCAGCACCGCGGGACAGAGAACTAACACTGAAGCTTTCTTT. The rearrangement joins TRBV27 to TRBJ1-1; TRBD1 agrees at 7 bases. Germline loops: CDR1 MNHEY, CDR2 SMNVEV (reference sequence). The CDR3 runs 15 residues. Trimming at V came to 7 bases and at J to 2 bases, leaving 10 bases not matched to a gene.

The chain couples TRBV9 to TRBJ2-2, with D perhaps matching TRBD2 (5 bases). Trimming cost V 4 bases and J 6 bases, with 13 bases left between them. This CDR3 region has 14 residues. Germline V lookup: CDR1 SGDLS, CDR2 YYNGEE. CDR3 protein: CASSPFSGSGELFF. For the CDR3, the DNA is TGTGCCAGCAGCCCCTTCTCGGGGTCCGGGGAGCTGTTTTTT.

V gene TRBV19 combines with J gene TRBJ2-1; 9 bases agree with TRBD2. With 6 bases clipped from V and 4 bases from J, the junction kept 7 bases outside the gene matches. The CDR3 sequence is 15 residues long. Germline V lookup: CDR1 LNHDA, CDR2 SQIVND (reference sequence). In DNA, the CDR3 is TGTGCCAGTAGGCCGACTAGCGGAAATTACAATGAGCAGTTCTTC. Encoded protein: CASRPTSGNYNEQFF.

The chain employs TRBV19 and TRBJ1-1, with TRBD1 matching 11 bases. The CDR3 spans 17 residues. Losses at the gene ends were 4 bases for V and 1 base for J; bases not matched to a gene: 8. Germline V gives CDR1 LNHDA, CDR2 SQIVND (reference sequence). CDR3: CASSTAGQGARNTEAFF. CDR3 sequence (DNA): TGTGCCAGTAGTACCGCCGGACAGGGGGCGAGGAACACTGAAGCTTTCTTT.

This sequence joins TRBV18 and TRBJ2-5; 8 bases align to TRBD1. There are 14 residues in the CDR3. The V gene's germline CDR1 is KGHSH and CDR2 LQKENI. J gave up 4 bases and V 2 bases, and 3 bases lay outside the gene matches. The CDR3 reads CASSPSTGGETQYF. The DNA of the CDR3 is TGTGCCAGCTCACCATCTACAGGGGGAGAGACCCAGTACTTC.

V is TRBV24-1 and J is TRBJ2-1; D perhaps matches TRBD1 (7 bases). This CDR3 region has 17 residues. Germline lookup yields CDR1 KGHDR and CDR2 SFDVKD. V lost 4 bases, J lost 0 bases, and 15 bases lay in between. CDR3 in amino acids: CATSDARGESSYNEQFF. Here the CDR3 DNA reads TGTGCCACCAGTGACGCCAGGGGGGAAAGCTCCTACAATGAGCAGTTCTTC.

The chain recombines TRBV5-4 with TRBJ1-2; 8 nucleotides agree with TRBD1. V lost 0 bases to trimming and J lost 5 bases; unmatched junction nucleotides: 3. Germline CDR1 reads SGHNT; CDR2 reads YYREEE (reference sequence). The CDR3 is made up of 14 amino acids. CDR3 loop: CASSLADREYGYTF. CDR3 in DNA: TGTGCCAGCAGCTTGGCGGACAGGGAATATGGCTACACCTTC. The full variable domain, rest sourced from reference TRBV5-4 and TRBJ1-2, is ETGVTQSPTHLIKTRGQQVTLRCSSQSGHNTVSWYQQALGQGPQFIFQYYREEENGRGNFPPRFSGLQFPNYSSELNVNALELDDSALYLCASSLADREYGYTFGSGTRLTVV.

This chain joins TRBV6-1 and TRBJ1-2; 8 bases are a match to TRBD1. In germline, CDR1 is MNHNS, CDR2 SASEGT. J lost 3 bases, V lost 7 bases, and 1 base had no gene match. This CDR3 comprises 12 residues. CDR3 nucleotides: TGTGCCAGCAAGGACAGGGACTATGGCTACACCTTC. It is translated as CASKDRDYGYTF.

The V call is TRBV27, the J call TRBJ2-1; D is perhaps TRBD1 (6 bases). Per germline, CDR1 MNHEY and CDR2 SMNVEV (reference sequence). The CDR3 has 12 residues. Trimming shortened V by 6 bases and J by 8 bases, and 11 bases separated the two germline ends. Here the CDR3 reads CASRYRDDEQFF. The DNA for the CDR3 is TGTGCCAGCAGGTACAGGGACGATGAGCAGTTCTTC.

The chain uses TRBV30 and TRBJ2-7; 7 bases align to TRBD2. The CDR3 contains 13 residues. Per germline, CDR1 GTSNPN and CDR2 SVGIG (reference sequence). With 5 bases clipped from V and 4 bases from J, the junction kept 8 bases outside the gene matches. CDR3 coding DNA: TGTGCCTGGCATCGGACTAGAAGTTACGAGCAGTACTTC. Residues: CAWHRTRSYEQYF.

The chain couples TRBV24-1 to TRBJ2-4, with a weak D call TRBD1 (6 bases). This CDR3 comprises 14 residues. Trimming stripped 4 bases from V and 7 bases from J, with 13 bases between. CDR1 and CDR2 from the germline V gene are KGHDR and SFDVKD. CDR3 coding DNA: TGTGCCACCAGTGACGACAGGTGGGGGAACATTCAGTACTTC. Its translation is CATSDDRWGNIQYF.

This chain joins TRBV15 and TRBJ1-5; TRBD1 matches at 10 bases. V trimming: 3 bases; J trimming: 6 bases; junction bases outside the gene matches: 11. This CDR3 has 17 amino acids. CDR1 LNHNV and CDR2 YYDKDF come from the germline V gene (reference sequence). CDR3 loop: CATSSPGGGQGGQPQHF. For the CDR3, the DNA is TGTGCCACCAGCAGCCCCGGGGGTGGACAGGGGGGTCAGCCCCAGCATTTT.

The chain links TRBV21-1 to TRBJ1-1; the D call TRBD1 from the table was never checked on the DNA. TRBV21-1 is deemed a pseudogene. CDR3 length: 15 residues. The CDR3, as DNA: TGTGCCAGCAGCAAAGAGGACAGAAAGAACACTGAAGCTTTCTTT. It encodes CASSKEDRKNTEAFF.

This rearrangement joins TRBV4-1 to TRBJ1-1, with a weak D call TRBD1 (6 bases). The V end lost 1 base, the J end lost 7 bases, and 10 bases lay between the germline ends. Germline CDR1 is MGHRA and CDR2 is YSYEKL. The CDR3 extends over 13 amino acids. CDR3 region: CASSQGQAFEAFF. The CDR3 DNA follows: TGCGCCAGCAGCCAAGGACAGGCCTTTGAAGCTTTCTTT.

The gene calls are TRBV20-1 and TRBJ2-7, with D perhaps TRBD2 (5 bases). CDR1 DFQATT and CDR2 SNEGSKA come from the germline V gene (reference sequence). This CDR3 comprises 11 residues. Trimming removed 5 bases at V and 6 bases at J, with 11 bases between. This CDR3 is CSALRAGEQYF. DNA for the CDR3: TGCAGTGCTCTTCGGGCGGGCGAGCAGTACTTC.